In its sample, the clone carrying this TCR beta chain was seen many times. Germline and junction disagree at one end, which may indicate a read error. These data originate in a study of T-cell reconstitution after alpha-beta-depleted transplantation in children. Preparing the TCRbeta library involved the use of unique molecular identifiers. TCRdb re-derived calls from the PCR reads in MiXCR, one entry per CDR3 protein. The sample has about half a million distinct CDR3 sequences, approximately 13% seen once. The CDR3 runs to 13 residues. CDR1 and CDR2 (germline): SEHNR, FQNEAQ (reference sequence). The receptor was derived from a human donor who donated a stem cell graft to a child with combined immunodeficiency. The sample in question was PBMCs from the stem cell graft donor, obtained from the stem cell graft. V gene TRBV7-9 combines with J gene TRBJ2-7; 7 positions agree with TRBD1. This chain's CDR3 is CASSLGTAYEQYF. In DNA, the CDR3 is TGTGCCAGCAGTTTAGGGACAGCTTATGAGCAGTACTTC.